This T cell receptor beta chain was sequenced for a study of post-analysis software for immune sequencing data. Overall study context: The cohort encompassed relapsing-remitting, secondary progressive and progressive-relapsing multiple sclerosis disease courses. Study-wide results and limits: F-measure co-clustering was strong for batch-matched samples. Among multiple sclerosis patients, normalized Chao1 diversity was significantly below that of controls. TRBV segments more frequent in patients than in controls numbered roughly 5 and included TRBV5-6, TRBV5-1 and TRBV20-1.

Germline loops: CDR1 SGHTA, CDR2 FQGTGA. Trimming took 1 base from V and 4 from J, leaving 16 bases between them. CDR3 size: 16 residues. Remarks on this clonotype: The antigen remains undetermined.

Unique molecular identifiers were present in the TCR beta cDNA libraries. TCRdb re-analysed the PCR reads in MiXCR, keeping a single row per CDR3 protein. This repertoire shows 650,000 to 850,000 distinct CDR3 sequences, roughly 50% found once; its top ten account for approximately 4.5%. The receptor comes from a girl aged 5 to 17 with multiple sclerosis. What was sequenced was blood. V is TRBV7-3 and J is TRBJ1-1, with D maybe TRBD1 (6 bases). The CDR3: CASSLRGLGRGTEAFF. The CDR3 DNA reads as TGTGCCAGCAGCTTAAGGGGGTTGGGCAGGGGCACTGAAGCTTTCTTT.